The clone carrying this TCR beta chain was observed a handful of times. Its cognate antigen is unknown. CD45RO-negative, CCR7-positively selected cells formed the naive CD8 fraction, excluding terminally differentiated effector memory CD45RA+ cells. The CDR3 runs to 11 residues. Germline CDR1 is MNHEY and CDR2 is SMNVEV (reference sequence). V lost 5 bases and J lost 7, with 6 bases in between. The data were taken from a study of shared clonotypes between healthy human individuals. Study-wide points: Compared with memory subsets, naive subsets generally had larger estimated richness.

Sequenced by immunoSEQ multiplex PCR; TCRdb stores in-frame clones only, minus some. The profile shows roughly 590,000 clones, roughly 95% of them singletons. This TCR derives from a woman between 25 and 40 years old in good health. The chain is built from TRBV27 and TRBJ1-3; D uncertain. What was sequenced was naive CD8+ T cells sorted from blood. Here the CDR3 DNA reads TGTGCCAGCAGTAAGGGTAACACCATATATTTT. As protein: CASSKGNTIYF.